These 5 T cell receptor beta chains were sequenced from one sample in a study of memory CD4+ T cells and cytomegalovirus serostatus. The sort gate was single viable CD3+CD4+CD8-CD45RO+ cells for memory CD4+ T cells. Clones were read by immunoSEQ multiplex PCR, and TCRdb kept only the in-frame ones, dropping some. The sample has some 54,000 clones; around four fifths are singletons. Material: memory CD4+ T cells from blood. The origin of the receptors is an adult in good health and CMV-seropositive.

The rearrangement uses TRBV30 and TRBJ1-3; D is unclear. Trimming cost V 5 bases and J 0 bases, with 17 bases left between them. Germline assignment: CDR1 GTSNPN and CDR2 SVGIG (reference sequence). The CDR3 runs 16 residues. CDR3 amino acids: CAWFPPTGVSGNTIYF. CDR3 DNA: TGTGCCTGGTTCCCACCGACCGGAGTCTCTGGAAACACCATATATTTT.

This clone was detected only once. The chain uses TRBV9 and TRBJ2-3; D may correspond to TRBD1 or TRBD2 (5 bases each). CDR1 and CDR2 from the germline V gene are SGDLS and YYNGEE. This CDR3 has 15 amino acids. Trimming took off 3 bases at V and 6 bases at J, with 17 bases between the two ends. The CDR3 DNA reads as TGTGCCAGCAGCGCCCGGGACCTAGATACGGATACGCAGTATTTT. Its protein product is CASSARDLDTDTQYF.

CDR3 bases: TGTGCCAGCAGTTTACGGACTAGCGGAAACACCGGGGAGCTGTTTTTT. Encoded protein: CASSLRTSGNTGELFF. V gene TRBV28 combines with J gene TRBJ2-2, with TRBD2 matching over 10 bases. The CDR3 has 16 residues. Germline V lookup: CDR1 MDHEN, CDR2 SYDVKM. Losses at the gene ends were 2 bases for V and 2 bases for J; bases not matched to a gene: 2.

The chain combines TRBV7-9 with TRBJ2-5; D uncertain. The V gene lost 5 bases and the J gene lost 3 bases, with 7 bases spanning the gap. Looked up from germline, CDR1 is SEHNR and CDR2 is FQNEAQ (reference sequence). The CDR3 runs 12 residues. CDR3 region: CASSPIEETQYF. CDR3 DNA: TGTGCCAGCAGCCCGATCGAAGAGACCCAGTACTTC.

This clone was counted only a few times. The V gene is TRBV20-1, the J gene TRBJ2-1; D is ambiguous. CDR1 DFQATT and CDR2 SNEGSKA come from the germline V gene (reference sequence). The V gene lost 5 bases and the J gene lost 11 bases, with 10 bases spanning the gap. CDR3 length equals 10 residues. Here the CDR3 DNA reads TGCAGTGCTTCCGACCACCAGCAGTTCTTC. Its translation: CSASDHQQFF.